This is a list of T cell receptor beta chains from one sample in a study of T cell responses to AZD1222 COVID-19 vaccine. Generated by immunoSEQ multiplex PCR, the TCRdb table keeps only in-frame clones and is missing some. The top ten hold approximately 6.3% of the sample, which has tens of thousands of clones, under 95% seen once. This sample comprised peripheral blood, obtained 28 days after the second dose of the MenACWY control vaccine. Receptor source: an adult who received the MenACWY meningococcal vaccine as a control. Each CDR3 is given with its conserved first and last residue. The order of the fields is V gene, J gene, clone size, D gene, CDR3 DNA, CDR3 protein. A D gene is named only where the DNA matches it firmly. The size of a clone is reported for some rows only, either as once, few or many, or as a class for expanded clones.

V gene: TRBV19
J gene: TRBJ2-1
clone size: NA
D gene: TRBD2
CDR3 DNA: TGTGCCAGCCGCCGGGGTATCCAGCGGGAGGCCCGGCAGTTCTTC
CDR3 protein: CASRRGIQREARQFF

V gene: TRBV6-5
J gene: TRBJ1-5
clone size: NA
D gene: NA
CDR3 DNA: TGTGCCAGCAGCCCGGGGTTCGGGGATCAGCCCCAGCATTTT
CDR3 protein: CASSPGFGDQPQHF

V gene: TRBV29-1
J gene: TRBJ2-7
clone size: NA
D gene: NA
CDR3 DNA: TGCAGCGTTATTCCTGGAGGAAAGTCGGGGGAGCAGTACTTC
CDR3 protein: CSVIPGGKSGEQYF

V gene: TRBV29-1
J gene: TRBJ2-3
clone size: NA
D gene: NA
CDR3 DNA: TGCAGCGTTGTGCCAGGTTTTAGCACAGATACGCAGTATTTT
CDR3 protein: CSVVPGFSTDTQYF

V gene: TRBV7-8
J gene: TRBJ1-3
clone size: NA
D gene: NA
CDR3 DNA: TGTGCCAGCAGCTTAGTGGGTTCAGGAAACACCATATATTTT
CDR3 protein: CASSLVGSGNTIYF

V gene: TRBV10-3
J gene: TRBJ2-3
clone size: NA
D gene: NA
CDR3 DNA: TGTGCCATCAGTGAGAGTATGAGGTCAGATACGCAGTATTTT
CDR3 protein: CAISESMRSDTQYF

V gene: TRBV6-5
J gene: TRBJ1-1
clone size: NA
D gene: NA
CDR3 DNA: TGTGCCAGCAGAACATCTTCAGGGTGGGACACTGAAGCTTTCTTT
CDR3 protein: CASRTSSGWDTEAFF

V gene: TRBV21-1
J gene: TRBJ2-7
clone size: NA
D gene: NA
CDR3 DNA: TGTGCCAGCAGCAAAGTCGACAGGGACTTGGGTTCCTACGAGCAGTACTTC
CDR3 protein: CASSKVDRDLGSYEQYF

V gene: TRBV7-2
J gene: TRBJ2-2
clone size: NA
D gene: NA
CDR3 DNA: TGTGCCAGCAGCCCCCGAGACGGATCCGGGGAGCTGTTTTTT
CDR3 protein: CASSPRDGSGELFF

V gene: TRBV5-3
J gene: TRBJ2-7
clone size: once
D gene: TRBD2
CDR3 DNA: TGTGCCAGAAGCGAAGCGGGAGAGGTCCGCGAGCAGTACTTC
CDR3 protein: CARSEAGEVREQYF

V gene: TRBV6-5
J gene: TRBJ2-7
clone size: NA
D gene: TRBD2
CDR3 DNA: TGTGCCAGCAGCCGGGGGGTAAGGGAGTCCGAGCAGTACTTC
CDR3 protein: CASSRGVRESEQYF

V gene: TRBV3-1/TRBV3-2
J gene: TRBJ2-7
clone size: NA
D gene: NA
CDR3 DNA: TGTGCCAGCAGCCAAGCCCCGGGAGTTGATTACGAGCAGTACTTC
CDR3 protein: CASSQAPGVDYEQYF

V gene: TRBV7-9
J gene: TRBJ2-7
clone size: NA
D gene: TRBD1
CDR3 DNA: TGTGCCGTACAAGGGGGCCTTTACGAGCAGTACTTC
CDR3 protein: CAVQGGLYEQYF

V gene: TRBV5-6
J gene: TRBJ1-2
clone size: NA
D gene: NA
CDR3 DNA: TGTGCCAGCAGCTTTCTGGCGGGTTCTAACTATGGCTACACCTTC
CDR3 protein: CASSFLAGSNYGYTF

V gene: TRBV3-1/TRBV3-2
J gene: TRBJ2-1
clone size: NA
D gene: NA
CDR3 DNA: TGTGCCAGCAGCCAAGGATACGGGGATGAGCAGTTCTTC
CDR3 protein: CASSQGYGDEQFF

V gene: TRBV29-1
J gene: TRBJ1-1
clone size: NA
D gene: NA
CDR3 DNA: TGCAGCGTTGCTGGGACACAGAACACTGAAGCTTTCTTT
CDR3 protein: CSVAGTQNTEAFF

V gene: TRBV27
J gene: TRBJ1-5
clone size: NA
D gene: NA
CDR3 DNA: TGTGCCAGCAGGGGGGGCGTGGGGCCCCAGCATTTT
CDR3 protein: CASRGGVGPQHF

V gene: TRBV29-1
J gene: TRBJ1-1
clone size: once
D gene: TRBD1
CDR3 DNA: TGCAGCGTTGAGGGACAGCAGAACACTGAAGCTTTCTTT
CDR3 protein: CSVEGQQNTEAFF

V gene: TRBV4-1
J gene: TRBJ1-5
clone size: NA
D gene: NA
CDR3 DNA: TGCGCCAGCAGCCAAATTGATTTGGGGGGCGGCAATCAGCCCCAGCATTTT
CDR3 protein: CASSQIDLGGGNQPQHF

V gene: TRBV7-2
J gene: TRBJ2-2
clone size: NA
D gene: TRBD1
CDR3 DNA: TGTGCCAGCAGCCCAGAGCGACCGGGACAGGGGAACACCGGGGAGCTGTTTTTT
CDR3 protein: CASSPERPGQGNTGELFF

V gene: TRBV29-1
J gene: TRBJ1-2
clone size: medium-sized
D gene: NA
CDR3 DNA: TGCAGCGTTGACCACTCCATGGGCGGCTACACCTTC
CDR3 protein: CSVDHSMGGYTF

V gene: TRBV30
J gene: TRBJ2-1
clone size: NA
D gene: TRBD2
CDR3 DNA: TGTGCCTGGAGCCCGGATACTAGCGGGAGTTGGGGTGAGCAGTTCTTC
CDR3 protein: CAWSPDTSGSWGEQFF

V gene: TRBV7-9
J gene: TRBJ2-2
clone size: NA
D gene: TRBD1
CDR3 DNA: TGTGCCAGTACCACAGGGGGCCTGACCGGGGAGCTGTTTTTT
CDR3 protein: CASTTGGLTGELFF

V gene: TRBV19
J gene: TRBJ2-3
clone size: NA
D gene: TRBD1
CDR3 DNA: TGTGCCACACAACGAGACAGGGGGGAAGCGCAGTATTTT
CDR3 protein: CATQRDRGEAQYF

V gene: TRBV7-2
J gene: TRBJ1-4
clone size: few
D gene: NA
CDR3 DNA: TGTGCCAGCAGCTTAAACGGCAGGACCTTAGGGGAAAAACTGTTTTTT
CDR3 protein: CASSLNGRTLGEKLFF

V gene: TRBV6-2/TRBV6-3
J gene: TRBJ2-5
clone size: NA
D gene: NA
CDR3 DNA: TGTGCCAGCAGTTCCGAGGGGGGCCGAGAGACCCAGTACTTC
CDR3 protein: CASSSEGGRETQYF

V gene: TRBV5-5
J gene: TRBJ2-7
clone size: NA
D gene: NA
CDR3 DNA: TGTGCCAGCAGCCGTACTGTGGGGGGGGCCCACGAGCAGTACTTC
CDR3 protein: CASSRTVGGAHEQYF

V gene: TRBV20-1
J gene: TRBJ2-7
clone size: NA
D gene: NA
CDR3 DNA: TGCAGTGCTAGTCTCCCGTGGGACACGACCTACGAGCAGTACTTC
CDR3 protein: CSASLPWDTTYEQYF